What follows describes a single T cell receptor (beta chain). These data come from a study of T cells in Graves' hyperthyroidism and ophthalmopathy. TCR beta CDR3 regions were amplified from RNA. Researchers ran a first-round RT-PCR on the TCR CDR3 using the HTBI primer set. TCRdb recomputed calls from the multiplex PCR reads with MiXCR, one row per CDR3 protein. The data hold 600,000 to 650,000 distinct CDR3 sequences, with around 21% observed a single time. From germline, CDR1 is SGHNT and CDR2 YYREEE (reference sequence). V was shortened by 3 bases and J by 3 bases, with 14 bases between the two germline ends. The CDR3 sequence is 15 residues long.

Material: blood. The chain recombines TRBV5-4 with TRBJ2-3, with D perhaps matching TRBD1 (5 bases). The TCR was taken from a man aged 25-40 years with Graves' ophthalmopathy. This CDR3 is CASSYRGLRTDTQYF. The CDR3 nucleotides are TGTGCCAGCAGCTATAGGGGTTTGAGAACAGATACGCAGTATTTT.